Below, one T cell receptor beta chain is given with its context. J lost 3 bases, V lost 1 base, and 6 bases had no gene match. Germline CDR1 reads SGHTA; CDR2 reads FQGNSA. CDR3 length: 16 residues. These data are taken from a study of blood T cell repertoires in COVID-19. On the study more broadly: From the United States, Italy and Spain came samples of acute and convalescent COVID-19.

In the study's own analysis: Reference gene primers were amplified, and this amplification served to estimate nucleated cell counts. Sequencing used immunoSEQ multiplex PCR; TCRdb keeps in-frame clones, though not all of them. From that table come the V and J calls and clone size; the DNA was used to work out D and trimming. The table lists over 120,000 clones, around 86% of them singletons, with 8.2% in the top ten. The sequencing input was peripheral blood. This receptor was taken from a human donor in a cohort sampled during active COVID-19. The rearrangement links TRBV7-2 to TRBJ2-7, with 10 bases matching TRBD1. CDR3 nucleotide sequence: TGTGCCAGCAGCTTAGAACCGGGACAGGGGTTCTACGAGCAGTACTTC. This codes for CASSLEPGQGFYEQYF.